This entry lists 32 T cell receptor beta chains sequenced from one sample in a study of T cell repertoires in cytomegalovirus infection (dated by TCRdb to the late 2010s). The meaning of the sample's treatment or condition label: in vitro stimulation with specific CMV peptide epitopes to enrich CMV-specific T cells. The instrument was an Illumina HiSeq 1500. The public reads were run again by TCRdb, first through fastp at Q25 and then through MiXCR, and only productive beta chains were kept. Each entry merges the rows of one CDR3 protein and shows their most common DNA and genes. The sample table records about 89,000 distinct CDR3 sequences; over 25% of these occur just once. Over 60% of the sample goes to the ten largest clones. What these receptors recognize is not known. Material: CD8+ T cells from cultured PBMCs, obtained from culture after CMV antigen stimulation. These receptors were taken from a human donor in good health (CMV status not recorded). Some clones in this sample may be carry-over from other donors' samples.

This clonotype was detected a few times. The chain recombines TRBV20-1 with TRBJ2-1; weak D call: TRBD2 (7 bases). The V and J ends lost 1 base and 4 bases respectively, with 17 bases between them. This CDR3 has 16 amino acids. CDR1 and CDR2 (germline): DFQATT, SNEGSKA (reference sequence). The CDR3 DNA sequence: TGCAGTGCTAGAGGGTTCTGGGGGGGCTCGTACAATGAGCAGTTCTTC. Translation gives CSARGFWGGSYNEQFF.

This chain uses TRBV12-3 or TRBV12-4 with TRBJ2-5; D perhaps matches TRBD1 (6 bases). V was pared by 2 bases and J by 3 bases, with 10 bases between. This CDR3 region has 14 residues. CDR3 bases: TGTGCCAGCAGTTTAATACAGGGTAAAGAGACCCAGTACTTC. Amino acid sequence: CASSLIQGKETQYF.

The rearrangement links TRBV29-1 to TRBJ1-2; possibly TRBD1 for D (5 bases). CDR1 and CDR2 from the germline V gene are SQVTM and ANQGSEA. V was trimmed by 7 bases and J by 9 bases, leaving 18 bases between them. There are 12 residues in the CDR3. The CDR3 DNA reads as TGCAGCGCGGGGCCCTCGGAGGGTCGCTACACCTTC. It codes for CSAGPSEGRYTF.

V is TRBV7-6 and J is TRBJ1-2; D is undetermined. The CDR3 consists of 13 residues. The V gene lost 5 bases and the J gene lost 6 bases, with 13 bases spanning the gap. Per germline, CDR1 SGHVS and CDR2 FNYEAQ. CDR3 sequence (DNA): TGTGCCAGCAGCCCCCCCGGGGTCCATGGCTACACCTTC. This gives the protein CASSPPGVHGYTF.

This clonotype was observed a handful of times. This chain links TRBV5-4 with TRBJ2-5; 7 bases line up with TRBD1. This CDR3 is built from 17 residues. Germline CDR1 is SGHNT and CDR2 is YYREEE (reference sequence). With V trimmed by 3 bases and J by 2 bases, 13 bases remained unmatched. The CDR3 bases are TGTGCCAGCAGCTCCCGACGCCCCGGGACAGATCAAGAGACCCAGTACTTC. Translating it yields CASSSRRPGTDQETQYF.

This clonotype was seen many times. The CDR3 here is CATSERTGPRETQYF. The CDR3 bases are TGTGCCACCAGTGAAAGGACAGGCCCTAGGGAGACCCAGTACTTC. The chain is built from TRBV24-1 and TRBJ2-5; TRBD1 matches 7 bases. CDR1 is KGHDR, CDR2 SFDVKD, per germline. The CDR3 covers 15 residues. Trimming at V came to 4 bases and at J to 5 bases, leaving 9 bases not matched to a gene.

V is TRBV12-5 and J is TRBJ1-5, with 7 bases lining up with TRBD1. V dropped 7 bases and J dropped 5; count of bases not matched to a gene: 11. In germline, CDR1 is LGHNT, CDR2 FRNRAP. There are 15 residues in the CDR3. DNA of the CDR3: TGTGCTAGTGCCAGGGGAGGGGGCGAAGATCAGCCCCAGCATTTT. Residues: CASARGGGEDQPQHF.

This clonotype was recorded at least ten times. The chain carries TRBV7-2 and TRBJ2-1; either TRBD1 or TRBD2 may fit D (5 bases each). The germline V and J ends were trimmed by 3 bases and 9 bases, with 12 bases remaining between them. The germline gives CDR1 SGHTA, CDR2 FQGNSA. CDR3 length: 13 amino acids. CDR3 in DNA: TGTGCCAGCAGCTTTGGGTCTGGGGGTGAGCAGTTCTTC. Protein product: CASSFGSGGEQFF.

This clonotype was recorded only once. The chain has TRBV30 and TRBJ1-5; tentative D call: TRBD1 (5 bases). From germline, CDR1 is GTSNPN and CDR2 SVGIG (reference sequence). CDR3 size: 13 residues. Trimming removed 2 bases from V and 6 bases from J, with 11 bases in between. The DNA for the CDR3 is TGTGCCTGGAGTCTTTCAGGGATTCAGCCCCAGCATTTT. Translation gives CAWSLSGIQPQHF.

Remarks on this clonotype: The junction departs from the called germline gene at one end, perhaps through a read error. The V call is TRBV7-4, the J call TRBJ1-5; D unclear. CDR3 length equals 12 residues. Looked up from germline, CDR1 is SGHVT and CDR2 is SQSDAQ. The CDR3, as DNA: TGTGCCAGTGCAGGCAGCAATCGGCCCCAGCATTTT. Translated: CASAGSNRPQHF.

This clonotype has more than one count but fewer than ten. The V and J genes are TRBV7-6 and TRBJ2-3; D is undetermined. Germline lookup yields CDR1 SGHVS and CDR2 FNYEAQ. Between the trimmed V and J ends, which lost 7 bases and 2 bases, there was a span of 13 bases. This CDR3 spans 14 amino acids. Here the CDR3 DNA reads TGTGCCAGCACCCAGCTGCTTCTCACAGATACGCAGTATTTT. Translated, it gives CASTQLLLTDTQYF.

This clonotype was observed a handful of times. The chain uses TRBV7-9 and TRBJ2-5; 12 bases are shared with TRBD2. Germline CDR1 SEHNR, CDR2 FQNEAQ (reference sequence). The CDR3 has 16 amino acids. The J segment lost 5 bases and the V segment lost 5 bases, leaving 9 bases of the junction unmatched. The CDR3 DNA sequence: TGTGCCAGCAGCAAACTAGCGGGGGGTTCTCTGGAGACCCAGTACTTC. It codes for CASSKLAGGSLETQYF.

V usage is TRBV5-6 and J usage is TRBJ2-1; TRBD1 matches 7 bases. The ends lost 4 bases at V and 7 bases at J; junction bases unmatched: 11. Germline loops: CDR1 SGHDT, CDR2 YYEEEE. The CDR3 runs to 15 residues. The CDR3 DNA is TGTGCCAGCAGCCCAGACAGGGTCACCCTTAATGAGCAGTTCTTC. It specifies CASSPDRVTLNEQFF.

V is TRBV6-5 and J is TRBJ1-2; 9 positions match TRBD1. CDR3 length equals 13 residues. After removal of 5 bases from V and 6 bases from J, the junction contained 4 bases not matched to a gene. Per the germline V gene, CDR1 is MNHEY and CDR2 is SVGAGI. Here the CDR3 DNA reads TGTGCCAGCAGTCGACAGGGGGTGGATGGCTACACCTTC. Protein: CASSRQGVDGYTF.

CDR3 DNA: TGTGCCAGCAGCTTAAGTCTAGCGGGGTCCTACGAGCAGTACTTC. It specifies CASSLSLAGSYEQYF. This chain links TRBV11-1 with TRBJ2-7; 9 nucleotides line up with TRBD2. There are 15 residues in the CDR3. With 2 bases clipped from V and 1 base from J, the junction kept 3 bases outside the gene matches. Germline loops: CDR1 SGHAT, CDR2 FQDESV (reference sequence).

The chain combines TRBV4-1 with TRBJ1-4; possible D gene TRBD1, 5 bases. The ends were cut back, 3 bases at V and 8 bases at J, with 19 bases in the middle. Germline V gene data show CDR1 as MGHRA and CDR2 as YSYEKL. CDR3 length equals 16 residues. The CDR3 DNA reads TGCGCCAGCAGCCAGAGGGACGGAGGGGTTGGAGAAAAACTGTTTTTT. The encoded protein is CASSQRDGGVGEKLFF.

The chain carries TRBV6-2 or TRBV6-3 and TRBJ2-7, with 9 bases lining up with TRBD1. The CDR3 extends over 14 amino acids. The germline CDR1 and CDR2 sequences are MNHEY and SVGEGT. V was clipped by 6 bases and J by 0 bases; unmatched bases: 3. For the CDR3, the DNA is TGTGCCAGCAGGGGACAGGGTATCTCCTACGAGCAGTACTTC. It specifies CASRGQGISYEQYF.

DNA of the CDR3: TGTGCCAGCAGTGAAGCCTGGCTAGCAAATGAGCAGTTCTTC. The encoded protein is CASSEAWLANEQFF. This chain uses TRBV6-1 with TRBJ2-1; weak D call: TRBD2 (5 bases). This CDR3 region has 14 residues. CDR1 is MNHNS and CDR2 is SASEGT in the germline V gene. V was trimmed by 0 bases and J by 7 bases, leaving 10 bases between them.

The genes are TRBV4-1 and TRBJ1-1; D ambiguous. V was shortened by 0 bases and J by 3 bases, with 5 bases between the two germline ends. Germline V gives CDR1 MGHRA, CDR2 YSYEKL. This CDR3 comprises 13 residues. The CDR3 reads CASSQDRYTEAFF. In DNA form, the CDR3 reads TGCGCCAGCAGCCAAGACCGGTACACTGAAGCTTTCTTT.

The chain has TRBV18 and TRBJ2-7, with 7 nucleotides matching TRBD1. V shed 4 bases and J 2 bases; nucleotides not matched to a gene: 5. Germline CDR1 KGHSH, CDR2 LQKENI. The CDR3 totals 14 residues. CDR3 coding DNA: TGTGCCAGCTCACAGACAGGGTCCCCCTACGAGCAGTACTTC. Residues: CASSQTGSPYEQYF.

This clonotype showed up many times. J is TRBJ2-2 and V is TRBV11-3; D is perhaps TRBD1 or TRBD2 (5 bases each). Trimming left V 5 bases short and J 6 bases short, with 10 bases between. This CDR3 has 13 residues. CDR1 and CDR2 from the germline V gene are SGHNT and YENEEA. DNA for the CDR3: TGTGCCAGCAGCGAGGTGGGGGCCGGGGAGCTGTTTTTT. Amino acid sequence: CASSEVGAGELFF. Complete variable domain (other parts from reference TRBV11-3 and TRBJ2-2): EAGVVQSPRYKIIEKKQPVAFWCNPISGHNTLYWYLQNLGQGPELLIRYENEEAVDDSQLPKDRFSAERLKGVDSTLKIQPAELGDSAVYLCASSEVGAGELFFGEGSRLTVL.

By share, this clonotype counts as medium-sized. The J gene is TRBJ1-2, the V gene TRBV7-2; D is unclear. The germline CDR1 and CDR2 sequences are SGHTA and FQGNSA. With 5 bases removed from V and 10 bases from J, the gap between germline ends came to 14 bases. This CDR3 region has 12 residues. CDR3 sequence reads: CASSAAERNYTF. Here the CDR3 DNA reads TGTGCCAGCAGCGCAGCAGAAAGGAACTACACCTTC.

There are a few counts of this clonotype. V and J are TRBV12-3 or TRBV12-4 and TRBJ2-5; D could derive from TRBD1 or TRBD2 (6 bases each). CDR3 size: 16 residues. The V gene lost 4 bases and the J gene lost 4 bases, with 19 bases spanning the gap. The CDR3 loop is CASSSEGWGAGETQYF. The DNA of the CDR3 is TGTGCCAGCAGTTCCGAGGGTTGGGGGGCCGGAGAGACCCAGTACTTC.

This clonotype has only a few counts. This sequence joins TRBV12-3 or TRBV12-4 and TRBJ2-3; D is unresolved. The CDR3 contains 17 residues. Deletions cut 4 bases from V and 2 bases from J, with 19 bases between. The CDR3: CASSWASRRTDTDTQYF. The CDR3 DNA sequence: TGTGCCAGCAGTTGGGCCTCAAGACGGACCGACACAGATACGCAGTATTTT.

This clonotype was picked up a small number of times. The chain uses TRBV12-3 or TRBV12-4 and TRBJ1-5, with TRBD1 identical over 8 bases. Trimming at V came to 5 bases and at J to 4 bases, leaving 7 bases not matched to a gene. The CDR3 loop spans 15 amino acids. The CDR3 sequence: CASSTRTGTNQPQHF. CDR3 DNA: TGTGCCAGCAGTACAAGGACAGGGACGAATCAGCCCCAGCATTTT.

The CDR3 reads CASSLMGGAAYNEQFF. The CDR3 DNA is TGTGCCAGCAGTCTCATGGGGGGGGCCGCCTACAATGAGCAGTTCTTC. The chain has TRBV12-3 or TRBV12-4 and TRBJ2-1, with D maybe TRBD2 (7 bases). V gave up 5 bases and J gave up 2 bases, with 16 bases separating them. The CDR3 is 16 residues long.

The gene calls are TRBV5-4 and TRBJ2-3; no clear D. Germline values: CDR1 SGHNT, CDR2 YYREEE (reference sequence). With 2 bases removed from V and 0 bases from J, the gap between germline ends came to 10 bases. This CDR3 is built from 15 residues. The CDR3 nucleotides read TGTGCCAGCAGCTTAACAGCATCTAGCACAGATACGCAGTATTTT. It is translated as CASSLTASSTDTQYF.

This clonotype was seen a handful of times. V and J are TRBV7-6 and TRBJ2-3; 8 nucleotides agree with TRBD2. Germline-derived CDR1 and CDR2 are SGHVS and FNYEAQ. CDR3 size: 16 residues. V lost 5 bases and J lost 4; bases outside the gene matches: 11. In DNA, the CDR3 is TGTGCCAGCAGCCCCGCGGCGGGGGGAATGTCAGATACGCAGTATTTT. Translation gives CASSPAAGGMSDTQYF. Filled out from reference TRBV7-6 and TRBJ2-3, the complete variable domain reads GAGVSQSPRYKVTKRGQDVALRCDPISGHVSLYWYRQALGQGPEFLTYFNYEAQQDKSGLPNDRFSAERPEGSISTLTIQRTEQRDSAMYRCASSPAAGGMSDTQYFGPGTRLTVL.

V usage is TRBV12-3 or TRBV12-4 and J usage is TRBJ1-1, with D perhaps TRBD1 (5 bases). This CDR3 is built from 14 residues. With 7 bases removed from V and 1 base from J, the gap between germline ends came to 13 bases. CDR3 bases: TGTGCCAGCACCCCTTGGGGGAGGAACACTGAAGCTTTCTTT. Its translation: CASTPWGRNTEAFF.

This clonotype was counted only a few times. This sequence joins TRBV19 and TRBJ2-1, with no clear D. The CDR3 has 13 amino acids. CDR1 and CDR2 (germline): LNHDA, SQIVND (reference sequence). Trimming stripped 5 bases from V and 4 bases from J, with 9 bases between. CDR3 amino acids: CASSPARYNEQFF. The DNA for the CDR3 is TGTGCCAGTAGTCCAGCTCGATACAATGAGCAGTTCTTC. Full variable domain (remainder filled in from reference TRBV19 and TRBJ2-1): DGGITQSPKYLFRKEGQNVTLSCEQNLNHDAMYWYRQDPGQGLRLIYYSQIVNDFQKGDIAEGYSVSREKKESFPLTVTSAQKNPTAFYLCASSPARYNEQFFGPGTRLTVL.

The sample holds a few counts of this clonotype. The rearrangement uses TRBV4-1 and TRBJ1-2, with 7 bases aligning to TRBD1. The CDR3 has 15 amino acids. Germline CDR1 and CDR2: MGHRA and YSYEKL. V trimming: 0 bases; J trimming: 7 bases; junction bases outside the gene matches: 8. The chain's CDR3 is CASSQDKGAGAGYTF. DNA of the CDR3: TGCGCCAGCAGCCAAGATAAGGGGGCAGGGGCTGGCTACACCTTC.

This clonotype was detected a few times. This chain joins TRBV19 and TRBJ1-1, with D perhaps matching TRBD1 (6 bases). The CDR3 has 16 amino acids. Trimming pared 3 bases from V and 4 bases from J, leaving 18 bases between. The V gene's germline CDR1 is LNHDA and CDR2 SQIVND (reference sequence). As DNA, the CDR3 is TGTGCCAGTAGTATCGACGGGGGCGCGAGGACCACTGAAGCTTTCTTT. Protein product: CASSIDGGARTTEAFF.